This is a list of T cell receptor beta chains from one sample in a study of T cell repertoires in cytomegalovirus infection. TCRdb itself ran the reads through MiXCR, one entry per CDR3 protein. The sample holds 650,000 to 900,000 distinct CDR3 sequences, under 35% seen once. No antigens are known for them. The sample in question was cultured CD8+ T cells from PBMCs, obtained from culture after CMV antigen stimulation. The receptors were gathered from a human donor in good health (CMV status not recorded). Some clones in this sample may be carry-over from other donors' samples. Each CDR3 is given with its conserved first and last residue. The order of the fields is J gene, clone size, V gene, D gene, CDR3 protein, CDR3 DNA. A D gene is named only where the DNA matches it firmly. The size of a clone is reported for some rows only, either as once, few or many, or as a class for expanded clones.

TRBJ1-5,few,TRBV12-3/TRBV12-4,.,CASSFSEGDGQPQHF,TGTGCCAGCAGTTTCTCCGAGGGGGACGGTCAGCCCCAGCATTTT
TRBJ1-6,.,TRBV25-1,.,CASRARGLVEPLHF,TGTGCCAGCAGGGCACGGGGCCTGGTTGAACCCCTCCACTTT
TRBJ1-5,few,TRBV5-5,.,CASSHYPQQPQHF,TGTGCCAGCAGCCATTACCCCCAACAGCCCCAGCATTTT
TRBJ2-1,few,TRBV5-5,TRBD1,CASSPTTTGGRAYNEQFF,TGTGCCAGCAGCCCGACTACTACAGGGGGAAGGGCCTACAATGAGCAGTTCTTC
TRBJ2-5,many,TRBV7-2,.,CASSPHFQETQYF,TGTGCCAGCAGCCCACATTTCCAAGAGACCCAGTACTTC
TRBJ2-5,.,TRBV12-3/TRBV12-4,TRBD2,CASSPFGTSGGETQYF,TGTGCCAGCAGCCCCTTTGGGACTAGCGGGGGAGAGACCCAGTACTTC
TRBJ2-3,.,TRBV27,.,CASSLALALSHTDTQYF,TGTGCCAGCAGTTTAGCACTAGCCCTAAGCCACACAGATACGCAGTATTTT
TRBJ2-5,.,TRBV12-3/TRBV12-4,TRBD2,CASSTTSRETQYF,TGTGCCAGCAGCACGACTAGCCGAGAGACCCAGTACTTC
TRBJ1-5,.,TRBV19,TRBD1,CASSMVDREDQPQHF,TGTGCCAGTAGTATGGTGGACAGGGAAGATCAGCCCCAGCATTTT
TRBJ1-1,many,TRBV7-2,.,CASSFGSGEAFF,TGTGCCAGCAGCTTTGGGTCGGGAGAAGCTTTCTTT
TRBJ2-5,few,TRBV9,TRBD1,CASSAGQERETQYF,TGTGCCAGCAGCGCAGGACAGGAGAGGGAGACCCAGTACTTC
TRBJ2-1,.,TRBV20-1,TRBD2,CSARGLAGNEQFF,TGCAGTGCTAGGGGACTAGCGGGGAATGAGCAGTTCTTC
TRBJ1-1,few,TRBV6-2/TRBV6-3,.,CASNLSGNTEAFF,TGTGCCAGCAATCTCTCAGGGAACACTGAAGCTTTCTTT
TRBJ1-4,few,TRBV7-8,.,CASSSDTFFSTNEKLFF,TGTGCCAGCAGCTCGGACACATTTTTCTCAACTAATGAAAAACTGTTTTTT
TRBJ2-1,few,TRBV5-3,.,CATRDPKTSPNNEQFF,TGTGCCACAAGGGACCCTAAAACAAGCCCTAACAATGAGCAGTTCTTC
TRBJ2-2,few,TRBV7-9,TRBD2,CASSLTASGVMNTGELFF,TGTGCCAGCAGCTTAACGGCTAGCGGGGTTATGAACACCGGGGAGCTGTTTTTT
TRBJ2-7,few,TRBV19,.,CSSGESSYEQYF,TGTTCTTCAGGGGAAAGCTCCTACGAGCAGTACTTC
TRBJ1-3,.,TRBV6-2/TRBV6-3,.,CASSYRSSGNTIYF,TGTGCCAGCAGTTACCGGAGCTCTGGAAACACCATATATTTT
TRBJ1-2,.,TRBV6-5,.,CASSYSRKNYGYTF,TGTGCCAGCAGTTACTCGAGGAAGAACTATGGCTACACCTTC
TRBJ2-7,many,TRBV4-2,TRBD1,CASSQNPGGSYEQYF,TGTGCCAGCAGCCAAAACCCAGGGGGCTCCTACGAGCAGTACTTC
TRBJ1-2,few,TRBV7-9,TRBD1,CASSNTQTGGDGYTF,TGTGCCAGCAGCAATACGCAGACAGGGGGCGATGGCTACACCTTC
TRBJ1-6,.,TRBV6-1,.,CASSSFAGTSFGFHF,TGTGCCAGCAGTTCCTTCGCCGGGACCTCCTTCGGGTTCCACTTT
TRBJ2-3,many,TRBV7-2,.,CASIALRSLTDTQYF,TGTGCCAGCATAGCCCTGCGGAGCCTCACAGATACGCAGTATTTT
TRBJ2-3,.,TRBV7-8,TRBD1,CASARTGSPDTQYF,TGTGCCAGCGCAAGGACAGGGAGTCCAGATACGCAGTATTTT
TRBJ2-2,few,TRBV19,TRBD1,CASRDRGTTGELFF,TGTGCCAGTAGGGACAGGGGGACGACCGGGGAGCTGTTTTTT
TRBJ2-1,.,TRBV7-2,.,CASSPAERADNEQFF,TGTGCCAGCAGCCCGGCAGAACGAGCCGACAATGAGCAGTTCTTC
TRBJ1-5,.,TRBV19,TRBD1,CASSPLDRAGLPQHF,TGTGCCAGTAGTCCTCTTGACAGGGCGGGTCTGCCCCAGCATTTT
TRBJ2-2,few,TRBV27,TRBD1,CASRPTGGANTGELFF,TGTGCCAGCAGACCTACAGGGGGCGCGAACACCGGGGAGCTGTTTTTT
TRBJ2-7,few,TRBV20-1,TRBD2,CSASSGGSYEQYF,TGCAGTGCTTCTAGCGGGGGATCCTACGAGCAGTACTTC
TRBJ1-1,.,TRBV10-3,.,CATARVNTEAFF,TGTGCCACCGCCCGGGTGAACACTGAAGCTTTCTTT
TRBJ2-1,.,TRBV29-1,TRBD2,CSVGGLAGGLSSYNEQFF,TGCAGCGTGGGAGGACTAGCGGGGGGGCTCAGCTCCTACAATGAGCAGTTCTTC